The next 13 T cell receptor beta chains were all read from a single sample in a study of cytomegalovirus exposure and HLA in healthy donors. 13 Jbeta primers and 60 Vbeta primers were used for the PCR. Profiled with immunoSEQ multiplex PCR; TCRdb holds only in-frame clones, not every one. The sample includes approximately 160,000 clones, roughly 85% seen only once; the top ten take around 1.5%. Sequencing was carried out using PBMCs. The receptors shown here come from a male donor in good health and CMV-seronegative.

The chain uses TRBV7-2 and TRBJ1-1; D uncertain. Germline V CDR1 and CDR2: SGHTA, FQGNSA. The CDR3 runs 13 residues. Trimming pared 2 bases from V and 0 bases from J, leaving 4 bases between. In DNA, the CDR3 is TGTGCCAGCAGCTTAACAGTGAACACTGAAGCTTTCTTT. Amino acid sequence: CASSLTVNTEAFF. Full variable domain (missing parts from reference TRBV7-2 and TRBJ1-1): GAGVSQSPSNKVTEKGKDVELRCDPISGHTALYWYRQSLGQGLEFLIYFQGNSAPDKSGLPSDRFSAERTGGSVSTLTIQRTQQEDSAVYLCASSLTVNTEAFFGQGTRLTVV.

This chain links TRBV15 with TRBJ1-2, with D perhaps matching TRBD1 (6 bases). Germline lookup yields CDR1 LNHNV and CDR2 YYDKDF (reference sequence). The CDR3 totals 15 residues. V dropped 0 bases and J dropped 4 bases, with 12 bases sitting between them. CDR3 coding DNA: TGTGCCACCAGCAGAGATCCAGGGGCTGGCTATGGCTACACCTTC. Translating gives CATSRDPGAGYGYTF.

The sample holds one count of this clone. CDR3 loop: CASRGGFTSGSQYEQYF. The DNA for the CDR3 is TGTGCCAGCAGGGGAGGTTTTACTAGCGGGAGTCAATACGAGCAGTACTTC. The rearrangement uses TRBV2 and TRBJ2-7, with 11 bases matching TRBD2. J gave up 4 bases and V 6 bases, and 14 bases lay outside the gene matches. CDR1 SNHLY and CDR2 FYNNEI come from the germline V gene. This CDR3 is 17 amino acids long. Together with reference TRBV2 and TRBJ2-7, the CDR3 gives the full variable domain: EPEVTQTPSHQVTQMGQEVILRCVPISNHLYFYWYRQILGQKVEFLVSFYNNEISEKSEIFDDQFSVERPDGSNFTLKIRSTKLEDSAMYFCASRGGFTSGSQYEQYFGPGTRLTVT.

The chain employs TRBV30 and TRBJ2-1; a possible D gene is TRBD2 (6 bases). Trimming removed 5 bases at V and 6 bases at J, with 11 bases between. CDR1 is GTSNPN, CDR2 SVGIG, per germline (reference sequence). The CDR3 has 12 residues. CDR3 region: CAWVEGSNEQFF. DNA of the CDR3: TGTGCCTGGGTGGAGGGTTCCAATGAGCAGTTCTTC.

The chain's CDR3 is CASSQINLLTESGNTIYF. The CDR3, as DNA: TGTGCCAGCAGCCAAATTAACCTCTTGACAGAGAGTGGAAACACCATATATTTT. The gene calls are TRBV16 and TRBJ1-3; D is perhaps TRBD1 (5 bases). CDR1 KGHSY and CDR2 FQNENV come from the germline V gene. The CDR3 runs 18 residues. Trimming stripped 2 bases from V and 3 bases from J, with 20 bases between.

The chain couples TRBV27 to TRBJ1-5; a possible D gene is TRBD1 (6 bases). The CDR3 is 15 residues long. Germline CDR1 and CDR2: MNHEY and SMNVEV (reference sequence). Trimming removed 2 bases from V and 5 bases from J, with 13 bases in between. CDR3 in DNA: TGTGCCAGCAGTTTAAGCTGGACAGACGATCAGCCCCAGCATTTT. Its protein product is CASSLSWTDDQPQHF.

This chain connects TRBV19 to TRBJ1-5, with D maybe TRBD1 (6 bases). V lost 8 bases and J 9 bases, leaving 11 bases between the germline ends. The CDR3 is 11 residues long. The germline V gene encodes CDR1 LNHDA and CDR2 SQIVND (reference sequence). The CDR3 DNA reads as TGTGCCAGTGGGGGCGGAGGGCCCCAGCATTTT. It encodes CASGGGGPQHF.

The chain recombines TRBV2 with TRBJ2-7; D may be TRBD1 (6 bases). V dropped 1 base and J dropped 6 bases, with 10 bases sitting between them. CDR1 and CDR2 (germline): SNHLY, FYNNEI. This CDR3 contains 13 residues. The CDR3 DNA reads as TGTGCCAGCAGTGAAGTGGGGGCGGGCGAGCAGTACTTC. Translating gives CASSEVGAGEQYF.

This rearrangement joins TRBV19 to TRBJ2-3; 13 bases line up with TRBD2. Trimming removed 9 bases from V and 4 bases from J; junction bases left unmatched: 4. CDR1 and CDR2 from the germline V gene are LNHDA and SQIVND (reference sequence). The CDR3 runs to 14 residues. DNA of the CDR3: TGTGCCAGCGGGACTAGCGGGGCCCCAGATACGCAGTATTTT. Translating gives CASGTSGAPDTQYF.

For the CDR3, the DNA is TGTGCCAGCAGCAGGACAGGGCGGCGTGAAAAACTGTTTTTT. Encoded protein: CASSRTGRREKLFF. The chain employs TRBV6-5 and TRBJ1-4; 8 nucleotides match TRBD1. Germline assignment: CDR1 MNHEY and CDR2 SVGAGI. There are 14 residues in the CDR3. V dropped 6 bases and J dropped 7; count of bases not matched to a gene: 7.

The J gene is TRBJ2-2, the V gene TRBV7-3; 13 bases align to TRBD2. The germline V gene has CDR1 SGHTA and CDR2 FQGTGA. This CDR3 has 19 residues. V was clipped by 9 bases and J by 0 bases; unmatched bases: 13. The CDR3 here is CASRSTGTSGETNTGELFF. The CDR3 nucleotides read TGTGCCAGTCGTAGTACCGGGACTAGCGGGGAGACGAACACCGGGGAGCTGTTTTTT.

The rearrangement joins TRBV10-3 to TRBJ2-7; perhaps TRBD2 as D (6 bases). V was pared by 10 bases and J by 5 bases, with 18 bases between. CDR1 is ENHRY and CDR2 is SYGVKD in the germline V gene. The CDR3 length is 13 residues. CDR3 coding DNA: TGTGCCAGTTCCGGGACTTCTGCCGACGAGCAGTACTTC. Translating it yields CASSGTSADEQYF.

V and J are TRBV9 and TRBJ2-2, with TRBD2 identical over 11 bases. The CDR3 has 16 residues. With V trimmed by 4 bases and J by 5 bases, 7 bases remained unmatched. The germline V gene encodes CDR1 SGDLS and CDR2 YYNGEE. CDR3 sequence: CASSNFRTSGTGELFF. As DNA, the CDR3 is TGTGCCAGCAGCAACTTTCGGACTAGCGGGACCGGGGAGCTGTTTTTT.